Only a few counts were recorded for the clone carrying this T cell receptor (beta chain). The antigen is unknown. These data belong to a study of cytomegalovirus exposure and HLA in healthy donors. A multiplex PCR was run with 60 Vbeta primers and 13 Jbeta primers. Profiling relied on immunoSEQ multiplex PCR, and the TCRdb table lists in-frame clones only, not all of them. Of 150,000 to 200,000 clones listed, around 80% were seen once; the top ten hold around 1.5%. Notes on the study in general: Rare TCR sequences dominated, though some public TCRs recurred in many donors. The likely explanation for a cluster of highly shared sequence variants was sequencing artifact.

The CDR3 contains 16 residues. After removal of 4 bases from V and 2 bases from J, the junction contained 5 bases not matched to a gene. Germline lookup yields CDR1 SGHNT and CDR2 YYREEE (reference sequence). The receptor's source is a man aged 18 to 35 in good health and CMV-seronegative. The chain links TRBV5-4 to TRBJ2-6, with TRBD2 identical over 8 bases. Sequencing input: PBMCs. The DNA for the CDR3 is TGTGCCAGCAGCCCGGGGGGGACTGCTGGGGCCAACGTCCTGACTTTC. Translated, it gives CASSPGGTAGANVLTF. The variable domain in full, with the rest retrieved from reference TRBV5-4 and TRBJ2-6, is ETGVTQSPTHLIKTRGQQVTLRCSSQSGHNTVSWYQQALGQGPQFIFQYYREEENGRGNFPPRFSGLQFPNYSSELNVNALELDDSALYLCASSPGGTAGANVLTFGAGSRLTVL.